The 24 T cell receptor beta chains listed next were all sequenced from one sample in a study of cytotoxic CD8 clonotypes in ibrutinib-treated CLL. Repertoires were generated with immunoSEQ multiplex PCR, while TCRdb's copy carries only in-frame clones and drops some. The table records under 200,000 clones, approximately 80% of them present only once. The specimen was PBMCs, collected after 24 months of ibrutinib treatment. These receptors originate from a human donor with chronic lymphocytic leukemia.

The V gene is TRBV7-9, the J gene TRBJ1-2; 8 nucleotides line up with TRBD1. This CDR3 spans 15 amino acids. CDR1 SEHNR and CDR2 FQNEAQ come from the germline V gene (reference sequence). V dropped 6 bases and J dropped 8; count of bases not matched to a gene: 14. The CDR3 region has the DNA TGTGCCAGCAGGGACCGGACAGGGCGCATAGACGGCTACACCTTC. It codes for CASRDRTGRIDGYTF.

V and J are TRBV6-6 and TRBJ1-2; 8 bases fit TRBD1. V lost 4 bases to trimming and J lost 8 bases; unmatched junction nucleotides: 6. The CDR3 has 13 residues. Germline-derived CDR1 and CDR2 are MNHNY and SVGAGI (reference sequence). Here the CDR3 reads CASSFGQGKGYTF. CDR3 sequence (DNA): TGTGCCAGCAGTTTTGGACAGGGCAAGGGCTACACCTTC.

The CDR3 DNA reads TGTGCCAGCGGACTCAAACGGGGGGGTAAAAACATTCAGTACTTC. Translating it yields CASGLKRGGKNIQYF. V is TRBV6-5 and J is TRBJ2-4; 8 bases fit TRBD2. Germline lookup yields CDR1 MNHEY and CDR2 SVGAGI. V dropped 8 bases and J dropped 4; count of bases not matched to a gene: 10. CDR3 size: 15 residues.

The chain couples TRBV10-2 to TRBJ1-3; D perhaps matches TRBD1 (5 bases). With 2 bases removed from V and 3 bases from J, the gap between germline ends came to 11 bases. Germline V gene data show CDR1 as WSHSY and CDR2 as SAAADI. CDR3 length: 15 amino acids. Here the CDR3 reads CASSETRGGGNTIYF. DNA of the CDR3: TGCGCCAGCAGTGAGACCCGGGGGGGTGGAAACACCATATATTTT.

The rearrangement links TRBV19 to TRBJ1-5; D ambiguous. V was clipped by 5 bases and J by 7 bases, with 15 bases between them. The CDR3 totals 14 residues. Germline loops: CDR1 LNHDA, CDR2 SQIVND (reference sequence). The chain's CDR3 is CASSLRPKDQPQHF. In nucleotides, the CDR3 is TGTGCCAGTAGTTTGCGGCCAAAAGACCAGCCCCAGCATTTT.

This rearrangement joins TRBV19 to TRBJ1-2; D gene uncertain. V gave up 4 bases and J gave up 7 bases, with 13 bases separating them. This CDR3 has 13 residues. The germline V gene has CDR1 LNHDA and CDR2 SQIVND (reference sequence). CDR3 sequence (DNA): TGTGCCAGTAGTACTAGGTACTCCGGTGGCTACACCTTC. This translates into CASSTRYSGGYTF.

The chain carries TRBV7-8 and TRBJ1-4; D is unclear. Trimming stripped 5 bases from V and 2 bases from J, with 9 bases between. CDR1 and CDR2 from the germline V gene are SGHVS and FQNEAQ. The length of the CDR3 is 14 residues. The CDR3 spells CASSQTRTNEKLFF. The CDR3 coding sequence is TGTGCCAGCAGCCAAACGAGGACTAATGAAAAACTGTTTTTT.

This chain connects TRBV19 to TRBJ1-1; 7 nucleotides match TRBD1. CDR1 is LNHDA, CDR2 SQIVND, per germline (reference sequence). The CDR3 sequence is 15 residues long. V was clipped by 5 bases and J by 6 bases; unmatched bases: 12. CDR3 loop: CASSWEGRGRSEAFF. CDR3 coding DNA: TGTGCCAGTAGTTGGGAGGGGAGGGGGCGATCTGAAGCTTTCTTT.

The gene calls are TRBV6-4 and TRBJ1-4; 7 bases line up with TRBD1. CDR1 is MRHNA, CDR2 SNTAGT, per germline. Trimming took 0 bases from V and 11 from J; bases not matched to a gene: 9. CDR3 length: 15 amino acids. CDR3 sequence: CASSDSGQRPGKLFF. For the CDR3, the DNA is TGTGCCAGCAGTGACTCGGGACAGCGCCCAGGGAAACTGTTTTTT.

The chain is built from TRBV19 and TRBJ2-4; D possibly corresponds to TRBD1 (6 bases). The CDR3 is 14 amino acids. The V end was cut by 2 bases, the J end by 8 bases, with 13 bases between. Germline V gene lookup returns CDR1 LNHDA and CDR2 SQIVND (reference sequence). Written as DNA, the CDR3 is TGTGCCAGTAGTATATCCACAGGGACATACATTCAGTACTTC. Protein product: CASSISTGTYIQYF.

This clone has just one count. This chain uses TRBV19 with TRBJ2-6, with D possibly being TRBD1 (5 bases). Germline lookup yields CDR1 LNHDA and CDR2 SQIVND (reference sequence). V lost 5 bases, J lost 0 bases, and 8 bases lay in between. This CDR3 spans 15 amino acids. CDR3 DNA sequence: TGTGCCAGTAGTCAGGGTAGCTCTGGGGCCAACGTCCTGACTTTC. Its translation is CASSQGSSGANVLTF.

This clone was seen a single time. This chain links TRBV29-1 with TRBJ2-2; 10 nucleotides match TRBD2. CDR3 length: 15 residues. Germline-derived CDR1 and CDR2 are SQVTM and ANQGSEA. Trimming at V came to 6 bases and at J to 0 bases, leaving 4 bases not matched to a gene. Here the CDR3 reads CSVLLAGSNTGELFF. The CDR3 nucleotides are TGCAGCGTCTTACTAGCGGGGTCGAACACCGGGGAGCTGTTTTTT.

The chain couples TRBV7-2 to TRBJ1-1, with D tentatively TRBD1 (5 bases). This CDR3 region has 14 residues. In germline, CDR1 is SGHTA, CDR2 FQGNSA. Trimming took 3 bases from V and 0 from J, leaving 8 bases between them. The CDR3: CASSLGVMNTEAFF. The CDR3 nucleotides read TGTGCCAGCAGCTTGGGGGTGATGAACACTGAAGCTTTCTTT.

This clone has just a few counts. The chain combines TRBV5-4 with TRBJ1-1; D not resolved. CDR3 length: 15 residues. The V and J ends lost 0 bases and 1 base respectively, with 10 bases between them. Germline lookup yields CDR1 SGHNT and CDR2 YYREEE (reference sequence). Here the CDR3 DNA reads TGTGCCAGCAGCTTGGACGGCACTTCGAACACTGAAGCTTTCTTT. It yields the protein CASSLDGTSNTEAFF.

This chain connects TRBV28 to TRBJ1-2; 8 bases line up with TRBD1. The germline V gene has CDR1 MDHEN and CDR2 SYDVKM. CDR3 size: 14 residues. Trimming removed 6 bases from V and 4 bases from J; junction bases left unmatched: 7. This CDR3 is CASRPGQEFYGYTF. The CDR3 DNA follows: TGTGCCAGCAGACCGGGACAGGAGTTCTATGGCTACACCTTC.

The CDR3 reads CASSAKPGQGHEQFF. The DNA for the CDR3 is TGCGCCAGCAGCGCAAAACCGGGACAGGGGCATGAGCAGTTCTTC. The rearrangement links TRBV5-1 to TRBJ2-1; 10 nucleotides align to TRBD1. Losses at the gene ends were 4 bases for V and 8 bases for J; bases not matched to a gene: 9. The CDR3 is made up of 15 amino acids. Germline loops: CDR1 SGHRS, CDR2 YFSETQ.

The V gene is TRBV5-6, the J gene TRBJ2-2; tentatively, D is TRBD1 (6 bases). The germline gives CDR1 SGHDT, CDR2 YYEEEE. V was shortened by 3 bases and J by 4 bases, with 13 bases between the two germline ends. CDR3 length: 15 amino acids. CDR3 amino acids: CASSSPRGTTGELFF. CDR3 DNA sequence: TGTGCCAGCAGCTCACCCAGGGGAACCACCGGGGAGCTGTTTTTT.

This clone turned up a few times. The genes are TRBV11-2 and TRBJ1-1; 10 bases are a match to TRBD1. The CDR3 has 14 amino acids. Germline values: CDR1 SGHAT, CDR2 FQNNGV. V gave up 6 bases and J gave up 5 bases; unmatched junction bases: 6. CDR3 loop: CASRRQGAGTEAFF. The CDR3 nucleotides read TGTGCCAGCAGAAGACAGGGGGCGGGAACTGAAGCTTTCTTT.

V usage is TRBV5-6 and J usage is TRBJ2-3; D call uncertain. The CDR3 loop spans 13 amino acids. CDR1 and CDR2 (germline): SGHDT, YYEEEE. V dropped 2 bases and J dropped 2 bases, with 6 bases sitting between them. This CDR3 is CASSLDPTDTQYF. The DNA for the CDR3 is TGTGCCAGCAGCTTAGACCCCACAGATACGCAGTATTTT. The full variable domain, with the rest looked up from reference TRBV5-6 and TRBJ2-3, is DAGVTQSPTHLIKTRGQQVTLRCSPKSGHDTVSWYQQALGQGPQFIFQYYEEEERQRGNFPDRFSGHQFPNYSSELNVNALLLGDSALYLCASSLDPTDTQYFGPGTRLTVL.

J is TRBJ2-7 and V is TRBV6-1; D gene uncertain. The CDR3 is 15 residues long. Trimming took 2 bases from V and 4 from J, leaving 15 bases between them. Germline V gives CDR1 MNHNS, CDR2 SASEGT. The CDR3 DNA reads TGTGCCAGCAGTGAATTGTGGATGTCAGTGTACGAGCAGTACTTC. Amino acid sequence: CASSELWMSVYEQYF.

The V and J genes are TRBV28 and TRBJ2-1, with TRBD2 as a possible D gene (5 bases). The V gene lost 2 bases and the J gene lost 0 bases, with 11 bases spanning the gap. The CDR3 covers 16 residues. CDR1 and CDR2 (germline): MDHEN, SYDVKM. The CDR3 loop reads CASSLAGKSSYNEQFF. CDR3 nucleotide sequence: TGTGCCAGCAGTTTAGCGGGTAAAAGCTCCTACAATGAGCAGTTCTTC.

The chain links TRBV4-1 to TRBJ2-7; 9 bases match TRBD1. CDR1 MGHRA and CDR2 YSYEKL come from the germline V gene. V trimming: 0 bases; J trimming: 2 bases; junction bases outside the gene matches: 5. The CDR3 runs to 16 residues. The CDR3 coding sequence is TGCGCCAGCAGCCAAGATTGGGGACAGGGAACCTACGAGCAGTACTTC. It specifies CASSQDWGQGTYEQYF.

The chain combines TRBV19 with TRBJ2-1; D is unresolved. Trimming removed 2 bases at V and 0 bases at J, with 11 bases between. The CDR3 is 16 residues long. The germline V gene has CDR1 LNHDA and CDR2 SQIVND (reference sequence). The CDR3 spells CASSIRQKSSYNEQFF. The DNA of the CDR3 is TGTGCCAGTAGTATAAGGCAGAAGAGCTCCTACAATGAGCAGTTCTTC. Variable domain in full (rest from reference TRBV19 and TRBJ2-1): DGGITQSPKYLFRKEGQNVTLSCEQNLNHDAMYWYRQDPGQGLRLIYYSQIVNDFQKGDIAEGYSVSREKKESFPLTVTSAQKNPTAFYLCASSIRQKSSYNEQFFGPGTRLTVL.

This clone was detected once. CDR3 residues: CASSLALGTSWTQYF. The CDR3 DNA sequence: TGTGCCAGCAGCTTAGCTTTAGGGACTAGCTGGACCCAGTACTTC. The chain is built from TRBV7-8 and TRBJ2-5; 9 positions match TRBD2. Germline V gene sequence: CDR1 SGHVS, CDR2 FQNEAQ. V was clipped by 0 bases and J by 7 bases; unmatched bases: 6. The CDR3 consists of 15 residues. The full variable domain, rest sourced from reference TRBV7-8 and TRBJ2-5, is GAGVSQSPRYKVAKRGQDVALRCDPISGHVSLFWYQQALGQGPEFLTYFQNEAQLDKSGLPSDRFFAERPEGSVSTLKIQRTQQEDSAVYLCASSLALGTSWTQYFGPGTRLLVL.